This is a list of T cell receptor beta chains from one sample in a study of identical twins. One entry per CDR3 protein results from TCRdb running MiXCR on the 5' RACE reads. The sample contains roughly 1,500,000 distinct CDR3 sequences, about 31% of which appear only once. Sequenced: cord blood. The source is a newborn girl in good health. The CDR3 runs from the conserved cysteine through the conserved F or W. D genes are given only for firm matches. Not all rows give a size; the values are once, few, many and, for expanded clones, a class.

V	size	J	D	CDR3	DNA
TRBV12-3/TRBV12-4	few	TRBJ2-3	TRBD2	CASSLGDYLTDTQYF	TGTGCCAGCAGTTTAGGGGACTACCTCACAGATACGCAGTATTTT
TRBV11-1	-	TRBJ1-2	TRBD1	CASTEDRGRGYTF	TGTGCCAGCACCGAAGACAGGGGGCGAGGCTACACCTTC
TRBV5-1	-	TRBJ2-1	TRBD2	CASSALAGRNNEQFF	TGCGCCAGCAGCGCTCTAGCGGGGCGGAACAATGAGCAGTTCTTC
TRBV28	-	TRBJ1-3	TRBD1	CASNDRDRFSGNTIYF	TGTGCCAGCAACGACCGGGACAGGTTTTCTGGAAACACCATATATTTT
TRBV28	many	TRBJ2-3	-	CASSPEDTRADTQYF	TGTGCCAGCAGCCCCGAAGACACCAGAGCCGATACGCAGTATTTT
TRBV6-6	once	TRBJ2-1	-	CASSYPPGPYDEQFF	TGTGCCAGCAGTTACCCTCCTGGGCCATACGATGAGCAGTTCTTC
TRBV20-1	-	TRBJ2-1	TRBD2	CSARLLAGGNYNEQFF	TGCAGTGCTAGACTACTAGCGGGGGGTAACTACAATGAGCAGTTCTTC
TRBV7-9	few	TRBJ2-7	-	CASSLSRTNYEQYF	TGTGCCAGCAGCTTATCACGGACCAACTACGAGCAGTACTTC
TRBV9	-	TRBJ1-1	-	CASSVISGGFAEAFF	TGTGCCAGCAGCGTAATTTCAGGAGGGTTCGCTGAAGCTTTCTTT
TRBV20-1	-	TRBJ2-7	TRBD1	CSARQQDRASYEQYF	TGCAGTGCTAGGCAGCAGGACAGGGCGAGCTACGAGCAGTACTTC
TRBV13	many	TRBJ1-5	-	CASSLERDQPQHF	TGTGCCAGCAGCTTAGAAAGGGATCAGCCCCAGCATTTT
TRBV4-2	-	TRBJ1-4	TRBD1	CASSQRVLQGTNEKLFF	TGTGCCAGCAGCCAGAGGGTACTACAGGGGACTAATGAAAAACTGTTTTTT
TRBV20-1	-	TRBJ2-7	-	CSAWDIPYEQYF	TGCAGTGCTTGGGACATCCCCTACGAGCAGTACTTC
TRBV10-3	few	TRBJ2-6	TRBD2	CAISGTSGMSGANVLTF	TGTGCCATCAGTGGGACTAGCGGGATGTCTGGGGCCAACGTCCTGACTTTC
TRBV4-2	-	TRBJ1-2	-	CASSQDLLGGGYTF	TGTGCCAGCAGCCAAGACCTTCTGGGGGGGGGCTACACCTTC
TRBV10-3	-	TRBJ1-1	-	CAISDSGLNTEAFF	TGTGCCATCAGTGATTCAGGGTTGAACACTGAAGCTTTCTTT
TRBV7-7	few	TRBJ2-7	-	CASSLESDPSYEQYF	TGTGCCAGCAGCTTAGAGTCAGACCCCTCCTACGAGCAGTACTTC
TRBV4-2	-	TRBJ2-7	TRBD2	CASSQVGPGEGRYEQYF	TGTGCCAGCAGCCAAGTAGGTCCGGGGGAGGGCAGATACGAGCAGTACTTC
TRBV3-1	-	TRBJ1-1	TRBD1	CASSQTTGANTEAFF	TGTGCCAGCAGCCAGACGACAGGGGCGAACACTGAAGCTTTCTTT
TRBV20-1	few	TRBJ1-2	-	CSAPDSHYGYTF	TGCAGTGCTCCGGACAGTCATTATGGCTACACCTTC
TRBV28	-	TRBJ2-3	TRBD2	CASGGESGLRTDTQYF	TGTGCCAGCGGGGGGGAGAGCGGCCTCCGCACAGATACGCAGTATTTT
TRBV2	-	TRBJ2-3	TRBD1	CASSDLTGGTDTQYF	TGTGCCAGCAGTGACCTGACAGGGGGCACAGATACGCAGTATTTT
TRBV20-1	-	TRBJ1-5	-	CSARGPTGTASNQPQHF	TGCAGTGCTAGAGGCCCCACCGGCACAGCTAGCAATCAGCCCCAGCATTTT
TRBV20-1	-	TRBJ2-5	TRBD2	CSANPGLAGDTETQYF	TGCAGTGCAAACCCGGGACTAGCGGGGGACACGGAGACCCAGTACTTC
TRBV12-3/TRBV12-4	few	TRBJ2-7	-	CASSENRDKTYEQYF	TGTGCCAGCAGCGAGAACCGGGACAAAACCTACGAGCAGTACTTC
TRBV21-1	few	TRBJ1-1	-	CASSKVREGGNTEAFF	TGTGCCAGCAGCAAAGTCAGAGAGGGGGGGAACACTGAAGCTTTCTTT
TRBV7-2	-	TRBJ1-1	TRBD1	CASSLVMIRGQGTEAFF	TGTGCCAGCAGCTTAGTAATGATCAGGGGGCAAGGGACTGAAGCTTTCTTT
TRBV9	once	TRBJ2-1	TRBD1	CASGVEGQGNNEQFF	TGTGCCAGCGGCGTAGAGGGACAGGGCAACAATGAGCAGTTCTTC
TRBV28	many	TRBJ1-2	-	CASTSDRNYGYTF	TGTGCCAGCACCTCAGACAGAAACTATGGCTACACCTTC
TRBV2	-	TRBJ2-5	TRBD1	CASSEGTGSEETQYF	TGTGCCAGCAGTGAGGGGACAGGGTCCGAAGAGACCCAGTACTTC
TRBV6-5	-	TRBJ1-4	-	CASSPGSTLNEKLFF	TGTGCCAGCAGTCCGGGTTCGACACTTAATGAAAAACTGTTTTTT
TRBV25-1	-	TRBJ2-5	TRBD1	CASSEPRYPGTGPNPQETQYF	TGTGCCAGCAGTGAGCCACGATATCCCGGGACAGGGCCGAACCCCCAAGAGACCCAGTACTTC
TRBV29-1	few	TRBJ2-2	-	CSVEVVSTGELFF	TGCAGCGTTGAAGTAGTAAGCACCGGGGAGCTGTTTTTT
TRBV20-1	-	TRBJ2-3	TRBD2	CSGLGLAWFADTQYF	TGCAGCGGACTCGGACTAGCGTGGTTCGCAGATACGCAGTATTTT
TRBV24-1	-	TRBJ2-4	TRBD1	CATSDPGQLQEAQYF	TGTGCCACCAGTGATCCGGGACAGCTACAAGAGGCCCAGTACTTC
TRBV2	-	TRBJ2-2	-	CSSTGQNTGELFF	TGTTCCAGTACGGGACAGAACACCGGGGAGCTGTTTTTT
TRBV6-5	few	TRBJ1-2	-	CASSLNRARGYTF	TGTGCCAGCAGTTTAAACAGGGCACGGGGCTACACCTTC
TRBV29-1	-	TRBJ2-5	TRBD2	CSVEVLAGIYNEQYF	TGCAGCGTTGAGGTACTAGCGGGGATCTACAATGAGCAGTACTTC
TRBV7-7	-	TRBJ2-1	-	CASSFGLAPNEQFF	TGTGCTAGCAGCTTCGGGCTAGCGCCCAATGAGCAGTTCTTC
TRBV2	few	TRBJ2-1	-	CASSGVNRGSPSYNEQFF	TGTGCCAGCAGTGGCGTCAATAGAGGGAGCCCCTCCTACAATGAGCAGTTCTTC
TRBV7-2	-	TRBJ2-5	TRBD1	CASSLVLGQYQETQYF	TGTGCCAGCAGCTTAGTGTTGGGACAGTACCAAGAGACCCAGTACTTC
TRBV12-3/TRBV12-4	many	TRBJ1-4	-	CASSLWANEKLFF	TGTGCCAGCAGTTTATGGGCTAATGAAAAACTGTTTTTT
TRBV5-5	-	TRBJ1-5	TRBD1	CASSLQGVPNQPQHF	TGTGCCAGCAGCTTACAGGGGGTCCCTAATCAGCCCCAGCATTTT
TRBV7-8	few	TRBJ2-3	-	CASSLAGMGDTQYF	TGTGCCAGCAGCTTAGCGGGGATGGGGGATACGCAGTATTTT
TRBV10-1	few	TRBJ1-5	-	CASADGYSNQPQHF	TGCGCCAGCGCGGACGGCTATAGCAATCAGCCCCAGCATTTT
TRBV5-4	-	TRBJ2-1	-	CASSLGLVTHQQFF	TGTGCCAGCAGCTTGGGACTAGTAACCCACCAGCAGTTCTTC
TRBV12-5	-	TRBJ2-3	-	CASGFSHEHQYTDTQYF	TGTGCTAGTGGTTTCTCGCACGAACATCAATACACAGATACGCAGTATTTT
TRBV7-7	-	TRBJ2-2	-	CASSSVAGELFF	TGTGCTAGCAGCTCGGTCGCCGGGGAGCTGTTTTTT
TRBV7-9	-	TRBJ2-7	-	CASSGSLAGSYYEQYF	TGTGCCAGCAGCGGAAGTCTGGCGGGGTCCTACTACGAGCAGTACTTC
TRBV20-1	-	TRBJ2-7	TRBD2	CSARRFLAANEQYF	TGCAGTGCTAGGAGATTTCTAGCGGCCAATGAGCAGTACTTC